Shown below are 15 T cell receptor beta chains from a single sample sequenced in a study of cytomegalovirus exposure and HLA in healthy donors. Produced via immunoSEQ multiplex PCR; TCRdb's table is partial and in-frame only. The table has approximately 270,000 clones, approximately 86% seen once. Sequencing used PBMCs. These receptors all come from a woman in her late teens or twenties in good health and CMV-seronegative.

A single count supports this clone. The CDR3 coding sequence is TGTGCCAGCAGCTTAGCAGGCAGGTTCGAGCAGTACTTC. This sequence encodes CASSLAGRFEQYF. The chain combines TRBV7-4 with TRBJ2-7; D call uncertain. Germline V gene lookup returns CDR1 SGHVT and CDR2 SQSDAQ. CDR3 length: 13 amino acids. Trimming took 0 bases from V and 6 from J, leaving 9 bases between them.

This chain joins TRBV29-1 and TRBJ1-1; 11 bases line up with TRBD1. Looked up from germline, CDR1 is SQVTM and CDR2 is ANQGSEA. V was clipped by 7 bases and J by 3 bases; unmatched bases: 4. CDR3 length equals 13 residues. The CDR3 region is CSGTGQGDTEAFF. The CDR3 nucleotides read TGCAGCGGTACGGGACAGGGGGACACTGAAGCTTTCTTT.

This chain links TRBV6-4 with TRBJ2-2; 8 bases match TRBD1. The CDR3 contains 15 residues. From germline, CDR1 is MRHNA and CDR2 SNTAGT. Trimming removed 10 bases from V and 1 base from J; junction bases left unmatched: 8. The CDR3 spells CATAAGTGNTGELFF. CDR3 sequence (DNA): TGTGCCACCGCGGCGGGGACAGGGAACACCGGGGAGCTGTTTTTT.

The rearrangement uses TRBV5-1 and TRBJ1-4, with unresolved D. This CDR3 has 15 amino acids. The ends were cut back, 4 bases at V and 4 bases at J, with 14 bases in the middle. In germline, CDR1 is SGHRS, CDR2 YFSETQ. The CDR3 loop reads CASSRAGDLNEKLFF. The CDR3, as DNA: TGCGCCAGCAGCCGCGCGGGCGACCTTAATGAAAAACTGTTTTTT.

This clone was detected only a few times. The rearrangement uses TRBV28 and TRBJ2-7; a possible D gene is TRBD2 (5 bases). The CDR3 extends over 12 amino acids. Deletions cut 6 bases from V and 0 bases from J, with 6 bases between. Germline values: CDR1 MDHEN, CDR2 SYDVKM. This chain's CDR3 is CASRRGSYEQYF. The CDR3, as DNA: TGTGCCAGCAGACGGGGCTCCTACGAGCAGTACTTC.

The chain carries TRBV9 and TRBJ2-5, with 10 bases fitting TRBD1. The trim removed 4 bases at V and 5 bases at J, leaving 5 bases unmatched. CDR3 length equals 14 residues. Germline CDR1 and CDR2: SGDLS and YYNGEE. For the CDR3, the DNA is TGTGCCAGCAGCCCTGACAGGGGGCAGGAGACCCAGTACTTC. The encoded protein is CASSPDRGQETQYF.

V and J are TRBV7-6 and TRBJ2-7; 9 bases agree with TRBD2. The CDR3 totals 16 residues. Losses at the gene ends were 5 bases for V and 3 bases for J; bases not matched to a gene: 11. From germline, CDR1 is SGHVS and CDR2 FNYEAQ. The CDR3 protein is CASSPRVASGDYEQYF. CDR3 nucleotides: TGTGCCAGCAGCCCCCGCGTGGCTAGCGGGGACTACGAGCAGTACTTC. The complete variable domain, with remaining parts taken from reference TRBV7-6 and TRBJ2-7, reads GAGVSQSPRYKVTKRGQDVALRCDPISGHVSLYWYRQALGQGPEFLTYFNYEAQQDKSGLPNDRFSAERPEGSISTLTIQRTEQRDSAMYRCASSPRVASGDYEQYFGPGTRLTVT.

This clone was seen a few times. J is TRBJ1-5 and V is TRBV19; D unclear. The germline CDR1 and CDR2 sequences are LNHDA and SQIVND (reference sequence). Trimming pared 0 bases from V and 0 bases from J, leaving 9 bases between. The CDR3 totals 16 residues. CDR3 sequence: CASSIDPADSNQPQHF. For the CDR3, the DNA is TGTGCCAGTAGTATAGATCCGGCGGATAGCAATCAGCCCCAGCATTTT.

The V and J genes are TRBV19 and TRBJ2-7, with TRBD2 matching 10 bases. The CDR3 loop spans 15 amino acids. V dropped 6 bases and J dropped 3; count of bases not matched to a gene: 8. Per germline, CDR1 LNHDA and CDR2 SQIVND (reference sequence). CDR3 region: CASRDLAGEDYEQYF. In nucleotides, the CDR3 is TGTGCCAGTAGGGACCTAGCGGGGGAAGACTACGAGCAGTACTTC. Based on the CDR3 plus reference TRBV19 and TRBJ2-7, the full variable domain is DGGITQSPKYLFRKEGQNVTLSCEQNLNHDAMYWYRQDPGQGLRLIYYSQIVNDFQKGDIAEGYSVSREKKESFPLTVTSAQKNPTAFYLCASRDLAGEDYEQYFGPGTRLTVT.

A remark on this clone: Different DNA sequences within this sample yield the same CDR3. The chain uses TRBV27 and TRBJ1-1, with D tentatively TRBD1 (6 bases). This CDR3 has 13 amino acids. Germline lookup yields CDR1 MNHEY and CDR2 SMNVEV (reference sequence). With 2 bases removed from V and 5 bases from J, the gap between germline ends came to 9 bases. This chain's CDR3 is CASSLTGRTEAFF. CDR3 nucleotide sequence: TGTGCCAGCAGTTTAACAGGGAGAACTGAAGCTTTCTTT.

J is TRBJ2-7 and V is TRBV27; 7 nucleotides match TRBD1. With V trimmed by 3 bases and J by 2 bases, 4 bases remained unmatched. The CDR3 has 14 residues. Looked up from germline, CDR1 is MNHEY and CDR2 is SMNVEV (reference sequence). This CDR3 is CASSFTGQPYEQYF. CDR3 nucleotide sequence: TGTGCCAGCAGTTTTACGGGACAGCCCTACGAGCAGTACTTC.

This clone was observed a handful of times. The gene calls are TRBV28 and TRBJ2-7; TRBD1 is a possible D gene (5 bases). The germline V gene has CDR1 MDHEN and CDR2 SYDVKM. V shed 7 bases and J shed 3 bases, with 10 bases lying between them. The CDR3 loop spans 12 amino acids. The CDR3 is CASMIRDYEQYF. The CDR3 bases are TGTGCCAGCATGATCAGGGACTACGAGCAGTACTTC.

This clone has at least ten counts. The chain links TRBV6-5 to TRBJ2-7; 13 bases agree with TRBD2. Germline lookup yields CDR1 MNHEY and CDR2 SVGAGI. Trimming took 5 bases from V and 5 from J; bases not matched to a gene: 6. The CDR3 length is 15 residues. The chain's CDR3 is CASSILAGGPHEQYF. As DNA, the CDR3 is TGTGCCAGCAGTATACTAGCGGGGGGGCCCCACGAGCAGTACTTC.

The gene calls are TRBV7-2 and TRBJ2-7; 8 bases match TRBD2. Germline assignment: CDR1 SGHTA and CDR2 FQGNSA. The V gene end was trimmed by 5 bases and the J gene end by 4 bases; junction bases not matched to a gene: 7. CDR3 length: 14 amino acids. This CDR3 is CASSPSRGGYEQYF. CDR3 nucleotide sequence: TGTGCCAGCAGCCCGTCCCGGGGGGGGTACGAGCAGTACTTC.

The chain employs TRBV19 and TRBJ1-2; 9 positions match TRBD1. Germline lookup yields CDR1 LNHDA and CDR2 SQIVND (reference sequence). The CDR3 has 17 residues. Trimming took 7 bases from V and 4 from J; bases not matched to a gene: 16. CDR3 region: CASTDQWDRVISYGYTF. The CDR3 coding sequence is TGTGCCAGTACCGATCAATGGGACAGGGTCATCTCCTATGGCTACACCTTC.